What follows are 23 T cell receptor beta chains derived from one specimen sequenced in a study of blood T cell repertoires in COVID-19 (dated by TCRdb to 2019 to 2021). The library was obtained by the immunoSEQ multiplex PCR assay. TCRdb carries this immuneACCESS record with in-frame sequences only. Its versions omit some clonotypes, under half of them owing to an unresolved V gene in the studies checked, with the rest unexplained. The sample has hundreds of thousands of clones on record, 70% to 90% of them singletons. The ten largest clones capture about an eighth of the sample. Sequenced: peripheral blood. Every receptor here comes from a woman younger than 35 who had recovered from COVID-19.

This clone has a handful of counts. The chain uses TRBV6-5 and TRBJ2-7, with 8 bases lining up with TRBD2. Germline loops: CDR1 MNHEY, CDR2 SVGAGI. V lost 2 bases, J lost 3 bases, and 6 bases stayed unmatched. The length of the CDR3 is 15 residues. The CDR3 here is CASSYSREGLYEQYF. In nucleotides, the CDR3 is TGTGCCAGCAGTTACAGCCGGGAGGGCCTCTACGAGCAGTACTTC.

This chain joins TRBV25-1 and TRBJ2-7; no definite D call. Trimming left V 3 bases short and J 3 bases short, with 6 bases between. Germline V gives CDR1 MGHDK, CDR2 SYGVNS. This CDR3 has 12 amino acids. The CDR3 bases are TGTGCCAGCAGTGATCGACACTACGAGCAGTACTTC. Protein product: CASSDRHYEQYF.

This chain links TRBV7-2 with TRBJ1-2; 10 bases are a match to TRBD1. This CDR3 contains 15 residues. From germline, CDR1 is SGHTA and CDR2 FQGNSA. Trimming cost V 5 bases and J 2 bases; bases outside gene matches: 5. CDR3 amino acids: CASSPRTGGNYGYTF. CDR3 sequence (DNA): TGTGCCAGCAGCCCCCGGACAGGGGGGAACTATGGCTACACCTTC.

The genes are TRBV7-2 and TRBJ1-2, with D possibly matching TRBD1 (5 bases). Looked up from germline, CDR1 is SGHTA and CDR2 is FQGNSA. The CDR3 has 13 residues. Trimming stripped 0 bases from V and 8 bases from J, with 10 bases between. CDR3 sequence: CASSLAGLGGYTF. As DNA, the CDR3 is TGTGCCAGCAGCTTAGCGGGACTTGGGGGCTACACCTTC.

This clone showed up just once. The chain employs TRBV23-1 and TRBJ2-3, with TRBD2 identical over 15 bases. TRBV23-1 is an ORF; its function is uncertain. The CDR3 totals 21 residues. The junction had 12 bases not matched to a gene; V was cut back by 0 bases and J by 2 bases. The CDR3 loop reads CASSQSTRGLAGGAATDTQYF. The DNA for the CDR3 is TGCGCCAGCAGTCAATCCACTAGGGGACTAGCGGGAGGTGCCGCCACAGATACGCAGTATTTT.

V usage is TRBV5-1 and J usage is TRBJ2-7; D may be TRBD1 (6 bases). V lost 0 bases to trimming and J lost 0 bases, with 13 bases between them. CDR1 and CDR2 from the germline V gene are SGHRS and YFSETQ. This CDR3 has 16 amino acids. DNA for the CDR3: TGCGCCAGCAGCTTGGAACTCAGGGGAAACTCCTACGAGCAGTACTTC. This encodes CASSLELRGNSYEQYF.

CDR3 region: CASIGQGPNEQFF. DNA for the CDR3: TGTGCCAGCATAGGACAGGGGCCCAATGAGCAGTTCTTC. The chain employs TRBV3-1 (or the pseudogene TRBV3-2) and TRBJ2-1, with TRBD1 identical over 9 bases. The CDR3 runs to 13 residues. The germline V gene has CDR1 LGHDT and CDR2 YNNKEL (reference sequence). J lost 6 bases, V lost 7 bases, and 4 bases had no gene match.

The chain uses TRBV18 and TRBJ1-3, with no clear D. The germline gives CDR1 KGHSH, CDR2 LQKENI. The CDR3 spans 16 residues. V was pared by 3 bases and J by 4 bases, with 16 bases between. CDR3 sequence (DNA): TGTGCCAGCTCACCTCAGAGCCAGGTGGCAGGAAACACCATATATTTT. Protein product: CASSPQSQVAGNTIYF. Using reference TRBV18 and TRBJ1-3 for the parts outside the CDR3, the full variable domain is NAGVMQNPRHLVRRRGQEARLRCSPMKGHSHVYWYRQLPEEGLKFMVYLQKENIIDESGMPKERFSAEFPKEGPSILRIQQVVRGDSAAYFCASSPQSQVAGNTIYFGEGSWLTVV.

J is TRBJ2-1 and V is TRBV7-9, with TRBD2 identical over 7 bases. CDR1 and CDR2 (germline): SEHNR, FQNEAQ (reference sequence). J was trimmed by 10 bases and V by 7 bases; bases with no gene match: 7. The CDR3 extends over 12 amino acids. The CDR3 is CASKFGEGEQFF. In DNA, the CDR3 is TGTGCCAGCAAATTCGGGGAGGGCGAGCAGTTCTTC. Drawing the rest from reference TRBV7-9 and TRBJ2-1, the complete variable domain is DTGVSQNPRHKITKRGQNVTFRCDPISEHNRLYWYRQTLGQGPEFLTYFQNEAQLEKSRLLSDRFSAERPKGSFSTLEIQRTEQGDSAMYLCASKFGEGEQFFGPGTRLTVL.

This chain links TRBV13 with TRBJ2-4; 9 bases align to TRBD1. After removal of 4 bases from V and 1 base from J, the junction contained 5 bases not matched to a gene. CDR1 PRHDT and CDR2 FYEKMQ come from the germline V gene (reference sequence). The CDR3 has 16 residues. Here the CDR3 DNA reads TGTGCCAGCAGCTCAGGACAGGGGATGGCCAAAAACATTCAGTACTTC. Translating gives CASSSGQGMAKNIQYF.

V usage is TRBV30 and J usage is TRBJ1-1, with D hard to call. Germline CDR1 and CDR2: GTSNPN and SVGIG (reference sequence). This CDR3 has 12 amino acids. V was clipped by 1 base and J by 0 bases, with 3 bases between them. CDR3 region: CAWSAVNTEAFF. CDR3 nucleotides: TGTGCCTGGAGTGCAGTGAACACTGAAGCTTTCTTT. Combining the CDR3 with reference TRBV30 and TRBJ1-1 gives the whole variable domain SQTIHQWPATLVQPVGSPLSLECTVEGTSNPNLYWYRQAAGRGLQLLFYSVGIGQISSEVPQNLSASRPQDRQFILSSKKLLLSDSGFYLCAWSAVNTEAFFGQGTRLTVV.

The chain is built from TRBV4-1 and TRBJ2-7, with 7 bases identical to TRBD2. Trimming took 1 base from V and 0 from J; bases not matched to a gene: 3. The CDR3 has 15 residues. Germline V gene sequence: CDR1 MGHRA, CDR2 YSYEKL. The CDR3 reads CASSQGGGSSYEQYF. The CDR3 nucleotides are TGCGCCAGCAGCCAAGGCGGGGGAAGCTCCTACGAGCAGTACTTC.

This chain connects TRBV27 to TRBJ2-1; TRBD2 matches at 11 bases. This CDR3 contains 21 residues. V was clipped by 1 base and J by 0 bases; unmatched bases: 14. CDR1 and CDR2 (germline): MNHEY, SMNVEV (reference sequence). The CDR3 loop is CASSLFARPSGRKGSYNEQFF. CDR3 nucleotide sequence: TGTGCCAGCAGTTTATTCGCTAGGCCTAGCGGGAGGAAGGGCTCCTACAATGAGCAGTTCTTC.

This clone was seen only once. V usage is TRBV9 and J usage is TRBJ2-1; TRBD2 matches at 8 bases. Trimming took 4 bases from V and 12 from J; bases not matched to a gene: 15. The CDR3 consists of 15 residues. Per the germline V gene, CDR1 is SGDLS and CDR2 is YYNGEE. The CDR3 nucleotides read TGTGCCAGCAGCCAAGGAGCGGGAGCCAATGGTGCGCAGTTCTTC. Protein: CASSQGAGANGAQFF.

The gene calls are TRBV25-1 and TRBJ2-7; 7 bases are shared with TRBD1. This CDR3 is 16 amino acids long. After removal of 4 bases from V and 2 bases from J, the junction contained 11 bases not matched to a gene. Germline assignment: CDR1 MGHDK and CDR2 SYGVNS. In DNA form, the CDR3 reads TGTGCCAGCAGTGGCTACAGGGGCCACTCCACCTACGAGCAGTACTTC. It is translated as CASSGYRGHSTYEQYF.

The chain is built from TRBV25-1 and TRBJ1-6; perhaps TRBD1 as D (6 bases). Trimming removed 8 bases at V and 2 bases at J, with 13 bases between. The CDR3 sequence is 15 residues long. CDR1 is MGHDK and CDR2 is SYGVNS in the germline V gene. CDR3 amino acids: CASRAGGAYNSPLHF. DNA of the CDR3: TGTGCCAGCCGAGCGGGGGGCGCCTATAATTCACCCCTCCACTTT.

This clone showed up just a few times. J is TRBJ2-5 and V is TRBV7-9, with 9 bases fitting TRBD2. CDR1 and CDR2 from the germline V gene are SEHNR and FQNEAQ (reference sequence). V dropped 5 bases and J dropped 9; count of bases not matched to a gene: 1. This CDR3 comprises 11 residues. CDR3 sequence (DNA): TGTGCCAGCAGCCAGCGGGAGGCCCAGTACTTC. Encoded protein: CASSQREAQYF.

The chain recombines TRBV4-3 with TRBJ2-1; TRBD2 matches at 8 bases. The V and J ends lost 0 bases and 3 bases, in that order; junction bases with no gene match: 4. The CDR3 has 16 amino acids. CDR1 and CDR2 (germline): LGHNA, YSLEER. CDR3 coding DNA: TGCGCCAGCAGCCAAGATCGGGAGGGGGGCTACAATGAGCAGTTCTTC. Translation: CASSQDREGGYNEQFF.

This clone has a handful of counts. The chain uses TRBV14 and TRBJ2-7; 16 bases are a match to TRBD2. Germline V gene sequence: CDR1 SGHDN, CDR2 FVKESK. There are 19 residues in the CDR3. The ends lost 4 bases at V and 2 bases at J; junction bases unmatched: 11. CDR3 sequence (DNA): TGTGCCAGCAGCCCGGGGACTAGCGGGAGGGCCCTCAGAACCTACGAGCAGTACTTC. Its translation is CASSPGTSGRALRTYEQYF.

The chain links TRBV10-3 to TRBJ1-5; 8 nucleotides align to TRBD1. Germline CDR1 ENHRY, CDR2 SYGVKD. This CDR3 comprises 16 residues. The V gene end was trimmed by 6 bases and the J gene end by 1 base; junction bases not matched to a gene: 8. The CDR3 reads CAISRTGPGSNQPQHF. In DNA, the CDR3 is TGTGCCATCAGCCGGACAGGGCCCGGGAGCAATCAGCCCCAGCATTTT.

V and J are TRBV28 and TRBJ2-7, with TRBD2 matching 8 bases. This CDR3 is 14 amino acids long. Germline V CDR1 and CDR2: MDHEN, SYDVKM. J gave up 5 bases and V 5 bases, and 8 bases lay outside the gene matches. CDR3 region: CASSGSSGTHEQYF. CDR3 coding DNA: TGTGCCAGCAGTGGGAGTAGCGGGACCCACGAGCAGTACTTC.

This clone was picked up a small number of times. The CDR3 nucleotides are TGTGCCAGCAGCGTAGTGGGAGAGGAGCAGTTCTTC. The encoded protein is CASSVVGEEQFF. The chain links TRBV9 to TRBJ2-1, with D possibly being TRBD2 (5 bases). V lost 0 bases and J lost 10, with 8 bases in between. The CDR3 has 12 residues. Germline lookup yields CDR1 SGDLS and CDR2 YYNGEE.

The CDR3 spells CASSEAAAGGEQFF. The CDR3 DNA reads TGTGCCAGCAGTGAAGCGGCAGCGGGAGGTGAGCAGTTCTTC. The chain combines TRBV6-1 with TRBJ2-1; TRBD2 aligns across 9 bases. The CDR3 spans 14 residues. V gave up 0 bases and J gave up 9 bases; unmatched junction bases: 3. CDR1 and CDR2 (germline): MNHNS, SASEGT.